This is a list of T cell receptor beta chains from one sample in a study of blood T cell repertoires in COVID-19. Clones were sequenced by immunoSEQ multiplex PCR, and TCRdb holds only the in-frame ones, with some missing. Seen here are around 120,000 clones, over 75% observed once, and the top ten hold about a third. Sample: peripheral blood. The receptors were sampled from an elderly woman with acute or convalescent COVID-19. CDR3s include the opening cysteine and the closing phenylalanine or tryptophan. The D gene is left open where the match is weak. Size tells how often a clone was seen (once, few, many) or the class of an expanded clone, and some rows leave it out.

cdr3_aa | cdr3_nt | d_call | v_call | clone_size | j_call
CSASSDRSEKLFF | TGCAGTGCTAGTTCGGACAGGTCCGAAAAACTGTTTTTT | TRBD1 | TRBV20-1 | . | TRBJ1-4
CASRGAGRTDTQYF | TGTGCCAGCAGGGGGGCAGGTCGGACAGATACGCAGTATTTT | . | TRBV2 | once | TRBJ2-3
CATRTSPGDGYTF | TGTGCCACTCGGACCTCCCCAGGGGATGGCTACACCTTC | . | TRBV12-3/TRBV12-4 | once | TRBJ1-2
CASSHGVPGELFF | TGTGCCAGCAGCCACGGGGTTCCCGGGGAGCTGTTTTTT | . | TRBV3-1/TRBV3-2 | . | TRBJ2-2
CASSPPPGVENIQYF | TGTGCCAGCAGTCCCCCCCCGGGGGTCGAAAACATTCAGTACTTC | . | TRBV28 | . | TRBJ2-4
CASSSSLTNEKLFF | TGTGCCAGCAGTTCTTCACTAACTAATGAAAAACTGTTTTTT | . | TRBV27 | . | TRBJ1-4
CASSNGLAASTDTQYF | TGTGCCAGCAGCAATGGACTAGCGGCTAGCACAGATACGCAGTATTTT | . | TRBV21-1 | . | TRBJ2-3
CASSLVRDYGYTF | TGTGCCAGCAGTTTAGTCAGGGACTATGGCTACACCTTC | . | TRBV12-3/TRBV12-4 | . | TRBJ1-2
CASSRWTDGNTIYF | TGTGCCAGCTCACGGTGGACAGACGGAAACACCATATATTTT | . | TRBV18 | . | TRBJ1-3
CASSPGTGGNEQFF | TGCGCCAGCAGCCCGGGGACAGGGGGAAATGAGCAGTTCTTC | TRBD1 | TRBV5-1 | few | TRBJ2-1
CASSLRLSSGNTIYF | TGTGCCAGCAGTCTAAGACTATCATCTGGAAACACCATATATTTT | . | TRBV28 | . | TRBJ1-3
CASRRTVNYGYTF | TGTGCCAGCAGACGAACAGTTAACTATGGCTACACCTTC | . | TRBV5-8 | . | TRBJ1-2
CASSGGTGRTNEKLFF | TGTGCCAGCAGTGGAGGGACAGGCAGGACTAATGAAAAACTGTTTTTT | TRBD1 | TRBV6-1 | . | TRBJ1-4
CASSLVRQAEAFF | TGTGCCAGCAGCTTGGTGAGACAGGCGGAAGCTTTCTTT | . | TRBV11-2 | . | TRBJ1-1
CASSIMWGGITDTQYF | TGTGCCAGTAGTATTATGTGGGGGGGAATCACAGATACGCAGTATTTT | TRBD2 | TRBV19 | . | TRBJ2-3
CASSWDSPRTRKLFF | TGTGCCAGCAGTTGGGACAGCCCCAGGACGAGAAAACTGTTTTTT | TRBD1 | TRBV28 | . | TRBJ1-4
CASSHGQGDTGELFF | TGCGCCAGCAGTCACGGACAGGGAGATACCGGGGAGCTGTTTTTT | TRBD1 | TRBV5-1 | . | TRBJ2-2
CASSPLGGNEKLFF | TGTGCCAGCTCACCACTGGGAGGGAATGAAAAACTGTTTTTT | . | TRBV18 | . | TRBJ1-4
CASSESAAANNEKLFF | TGTGCCAGCAGTGAAAGTGCGGCAGCCAATAATGAAAAACTGTTTTTT | . | TRBV6-1 | . | TRBJ1-4
CSAGDRYSEQFF | TGCAGTGCTGGTGACCGTTACAGTGAGCAGTTCTTC | . | TRBV20-1 | . | TRBJ2-1
CASSVGGGMNTGELFF | TGTGCCAGCAGCGTAGGAGGCGGAATGAACACCGGGGAGCTGTTTTTT | . | TRBV9 | once | TRBJ2-2
CASSYGTGDWNTEAFF | TGCGCCAGCAGCTACGGGACAGGGGATTGGAACACTGAAGCTTTCTTT | TRBD1 | TRBV5-1 | once | TRBJ1-1
CATSDKNHRGNLTGELFF | TGTGCCACCAGTGATAAGAACCACAGGGGTAACTTGACCGGGGAGCTGTTTTTT | TRBD1 | TRBV24-1 | . | TRBJ2-2
CASSAQGAFGQPQHF | TGTGCCAGCAGTGCACAGGGGGCGTTTGGTCAGCCCCAGCATTTT | TRBD1 | TRBV25-1 | . | TRBJ1-5
CASSEARPGISTDTQYF | TGTGCCAGCAGTGAAGCGCGTCCGGGGATAAGCACAGATACGCAGTATTTT | . | TRBV2 | . | TRBJ2-3
CASRSPDRRAYEQYF | TGTGCCAGCAGGAGCCCGGACAGGAGAGCCTACGAGCAGTACTTC | TRBD1 | TRBV2 | . | TRBJ2-7
CASSQPDRVWEQYF | TGCGCCAGCAGCCAGCCGGACAGGGTGTGGGAGCAGTACTTC | TRBD1 | TRBV5-1 | . | TRBJ2-7
CASRVTGLATDTQYF | TGTGCCAGCAGAGTTACGGGACTAGCAACAGATACGCAGTATTTT | TRBD2 | TRBV2 | . | TRBJ2-3
CASSRRDRGHLGMNTEAFF | TGTGCCAGCAGCCGCCGGGACAGGGGGCACTTAGGCATGAACACTGAAGCTTTCTTT | TRBD1 | TRBV5-8 | . | TRBJ1-1
CASRSSGFGGTQYF | TGTGCCAGCAGAAGTTCGGGATTCGGCGGGACCCAGTACTTC | . | TRBV3-1/TRBV3-2 | . | TRBJ2-5
CASSYFGRDHGYTF | TGTGCCAGCAGTTACTTCGGCAGGGATCATGGCTACACCTTC | . | TRBV6-2/TRBV6-3 | . | TRBJ1-2
CAISESTAGAYEQYF | TGTGCCATCAGTGAGTCCACAGCCGGGGCCTACGAGCAGTACTTC | . | TRBV10-3 | . | TRBJ2-7
CASSMGGYGNQPQHF | TGTGCCAGTAGTATGGGGGGGTATGGCAATCAGCCCCAGCATTTT | . | TRBV19 | . | TRBJ1-5
CASSVVRGDGYTF | TGTGCCAGCAGCGTAGTCAGGGGTGATGGCTACACCTTC | . | TRBV9 | . | TRBJ1-2
CASSFGGGTEAFF | TGTGCCAGCAGCTTCGGGGGAGGGACTGAAGCTTTCTTT | . | TRBV7-9 | once | TRBJ1-1
CASSYQDRANGYTF | TGTGCCAGCAGTTACCAGGACAGGGCCAATGGCTACACCTTC | TRBD1 | TRBV6-2/TRBV6-3 | . | TRBJ1-2
CASSARGFRDNEKLFF | TGTGCCAGCAGCGCAAGGGGGTTTCGGGATAATGAAAAACTGTTTTTT | . | TRBV9 | . | TRBJ1-4
CASSRQGQQNTEAFF | TGTGCCAGCTCACGCCAAGGACAGCAGAACACTGAAGCTTTCTTT | . | TRBV18 | . | TRBJ1-1
CASSSRQNYNEQFF | TGTGCCAGCAGCTCCAGACAAAACTACAATGAGCAGTTCTTC | . | TRBV27 | . | TRBJ2-1
CASSSDRVSGNTIYF | TGTGCCAGCAGTTCCGACAGGGTCTCCGGAAACACCATATATTTT | TRBD1 | TRBV28 | . | TRBJ1-3
CASSIRDTYEQYF | TGTGCCAGTAGTATCCGGGACACTTACGAGCAGTACTTC | . | TRBV19 | few | TRBJ2-7